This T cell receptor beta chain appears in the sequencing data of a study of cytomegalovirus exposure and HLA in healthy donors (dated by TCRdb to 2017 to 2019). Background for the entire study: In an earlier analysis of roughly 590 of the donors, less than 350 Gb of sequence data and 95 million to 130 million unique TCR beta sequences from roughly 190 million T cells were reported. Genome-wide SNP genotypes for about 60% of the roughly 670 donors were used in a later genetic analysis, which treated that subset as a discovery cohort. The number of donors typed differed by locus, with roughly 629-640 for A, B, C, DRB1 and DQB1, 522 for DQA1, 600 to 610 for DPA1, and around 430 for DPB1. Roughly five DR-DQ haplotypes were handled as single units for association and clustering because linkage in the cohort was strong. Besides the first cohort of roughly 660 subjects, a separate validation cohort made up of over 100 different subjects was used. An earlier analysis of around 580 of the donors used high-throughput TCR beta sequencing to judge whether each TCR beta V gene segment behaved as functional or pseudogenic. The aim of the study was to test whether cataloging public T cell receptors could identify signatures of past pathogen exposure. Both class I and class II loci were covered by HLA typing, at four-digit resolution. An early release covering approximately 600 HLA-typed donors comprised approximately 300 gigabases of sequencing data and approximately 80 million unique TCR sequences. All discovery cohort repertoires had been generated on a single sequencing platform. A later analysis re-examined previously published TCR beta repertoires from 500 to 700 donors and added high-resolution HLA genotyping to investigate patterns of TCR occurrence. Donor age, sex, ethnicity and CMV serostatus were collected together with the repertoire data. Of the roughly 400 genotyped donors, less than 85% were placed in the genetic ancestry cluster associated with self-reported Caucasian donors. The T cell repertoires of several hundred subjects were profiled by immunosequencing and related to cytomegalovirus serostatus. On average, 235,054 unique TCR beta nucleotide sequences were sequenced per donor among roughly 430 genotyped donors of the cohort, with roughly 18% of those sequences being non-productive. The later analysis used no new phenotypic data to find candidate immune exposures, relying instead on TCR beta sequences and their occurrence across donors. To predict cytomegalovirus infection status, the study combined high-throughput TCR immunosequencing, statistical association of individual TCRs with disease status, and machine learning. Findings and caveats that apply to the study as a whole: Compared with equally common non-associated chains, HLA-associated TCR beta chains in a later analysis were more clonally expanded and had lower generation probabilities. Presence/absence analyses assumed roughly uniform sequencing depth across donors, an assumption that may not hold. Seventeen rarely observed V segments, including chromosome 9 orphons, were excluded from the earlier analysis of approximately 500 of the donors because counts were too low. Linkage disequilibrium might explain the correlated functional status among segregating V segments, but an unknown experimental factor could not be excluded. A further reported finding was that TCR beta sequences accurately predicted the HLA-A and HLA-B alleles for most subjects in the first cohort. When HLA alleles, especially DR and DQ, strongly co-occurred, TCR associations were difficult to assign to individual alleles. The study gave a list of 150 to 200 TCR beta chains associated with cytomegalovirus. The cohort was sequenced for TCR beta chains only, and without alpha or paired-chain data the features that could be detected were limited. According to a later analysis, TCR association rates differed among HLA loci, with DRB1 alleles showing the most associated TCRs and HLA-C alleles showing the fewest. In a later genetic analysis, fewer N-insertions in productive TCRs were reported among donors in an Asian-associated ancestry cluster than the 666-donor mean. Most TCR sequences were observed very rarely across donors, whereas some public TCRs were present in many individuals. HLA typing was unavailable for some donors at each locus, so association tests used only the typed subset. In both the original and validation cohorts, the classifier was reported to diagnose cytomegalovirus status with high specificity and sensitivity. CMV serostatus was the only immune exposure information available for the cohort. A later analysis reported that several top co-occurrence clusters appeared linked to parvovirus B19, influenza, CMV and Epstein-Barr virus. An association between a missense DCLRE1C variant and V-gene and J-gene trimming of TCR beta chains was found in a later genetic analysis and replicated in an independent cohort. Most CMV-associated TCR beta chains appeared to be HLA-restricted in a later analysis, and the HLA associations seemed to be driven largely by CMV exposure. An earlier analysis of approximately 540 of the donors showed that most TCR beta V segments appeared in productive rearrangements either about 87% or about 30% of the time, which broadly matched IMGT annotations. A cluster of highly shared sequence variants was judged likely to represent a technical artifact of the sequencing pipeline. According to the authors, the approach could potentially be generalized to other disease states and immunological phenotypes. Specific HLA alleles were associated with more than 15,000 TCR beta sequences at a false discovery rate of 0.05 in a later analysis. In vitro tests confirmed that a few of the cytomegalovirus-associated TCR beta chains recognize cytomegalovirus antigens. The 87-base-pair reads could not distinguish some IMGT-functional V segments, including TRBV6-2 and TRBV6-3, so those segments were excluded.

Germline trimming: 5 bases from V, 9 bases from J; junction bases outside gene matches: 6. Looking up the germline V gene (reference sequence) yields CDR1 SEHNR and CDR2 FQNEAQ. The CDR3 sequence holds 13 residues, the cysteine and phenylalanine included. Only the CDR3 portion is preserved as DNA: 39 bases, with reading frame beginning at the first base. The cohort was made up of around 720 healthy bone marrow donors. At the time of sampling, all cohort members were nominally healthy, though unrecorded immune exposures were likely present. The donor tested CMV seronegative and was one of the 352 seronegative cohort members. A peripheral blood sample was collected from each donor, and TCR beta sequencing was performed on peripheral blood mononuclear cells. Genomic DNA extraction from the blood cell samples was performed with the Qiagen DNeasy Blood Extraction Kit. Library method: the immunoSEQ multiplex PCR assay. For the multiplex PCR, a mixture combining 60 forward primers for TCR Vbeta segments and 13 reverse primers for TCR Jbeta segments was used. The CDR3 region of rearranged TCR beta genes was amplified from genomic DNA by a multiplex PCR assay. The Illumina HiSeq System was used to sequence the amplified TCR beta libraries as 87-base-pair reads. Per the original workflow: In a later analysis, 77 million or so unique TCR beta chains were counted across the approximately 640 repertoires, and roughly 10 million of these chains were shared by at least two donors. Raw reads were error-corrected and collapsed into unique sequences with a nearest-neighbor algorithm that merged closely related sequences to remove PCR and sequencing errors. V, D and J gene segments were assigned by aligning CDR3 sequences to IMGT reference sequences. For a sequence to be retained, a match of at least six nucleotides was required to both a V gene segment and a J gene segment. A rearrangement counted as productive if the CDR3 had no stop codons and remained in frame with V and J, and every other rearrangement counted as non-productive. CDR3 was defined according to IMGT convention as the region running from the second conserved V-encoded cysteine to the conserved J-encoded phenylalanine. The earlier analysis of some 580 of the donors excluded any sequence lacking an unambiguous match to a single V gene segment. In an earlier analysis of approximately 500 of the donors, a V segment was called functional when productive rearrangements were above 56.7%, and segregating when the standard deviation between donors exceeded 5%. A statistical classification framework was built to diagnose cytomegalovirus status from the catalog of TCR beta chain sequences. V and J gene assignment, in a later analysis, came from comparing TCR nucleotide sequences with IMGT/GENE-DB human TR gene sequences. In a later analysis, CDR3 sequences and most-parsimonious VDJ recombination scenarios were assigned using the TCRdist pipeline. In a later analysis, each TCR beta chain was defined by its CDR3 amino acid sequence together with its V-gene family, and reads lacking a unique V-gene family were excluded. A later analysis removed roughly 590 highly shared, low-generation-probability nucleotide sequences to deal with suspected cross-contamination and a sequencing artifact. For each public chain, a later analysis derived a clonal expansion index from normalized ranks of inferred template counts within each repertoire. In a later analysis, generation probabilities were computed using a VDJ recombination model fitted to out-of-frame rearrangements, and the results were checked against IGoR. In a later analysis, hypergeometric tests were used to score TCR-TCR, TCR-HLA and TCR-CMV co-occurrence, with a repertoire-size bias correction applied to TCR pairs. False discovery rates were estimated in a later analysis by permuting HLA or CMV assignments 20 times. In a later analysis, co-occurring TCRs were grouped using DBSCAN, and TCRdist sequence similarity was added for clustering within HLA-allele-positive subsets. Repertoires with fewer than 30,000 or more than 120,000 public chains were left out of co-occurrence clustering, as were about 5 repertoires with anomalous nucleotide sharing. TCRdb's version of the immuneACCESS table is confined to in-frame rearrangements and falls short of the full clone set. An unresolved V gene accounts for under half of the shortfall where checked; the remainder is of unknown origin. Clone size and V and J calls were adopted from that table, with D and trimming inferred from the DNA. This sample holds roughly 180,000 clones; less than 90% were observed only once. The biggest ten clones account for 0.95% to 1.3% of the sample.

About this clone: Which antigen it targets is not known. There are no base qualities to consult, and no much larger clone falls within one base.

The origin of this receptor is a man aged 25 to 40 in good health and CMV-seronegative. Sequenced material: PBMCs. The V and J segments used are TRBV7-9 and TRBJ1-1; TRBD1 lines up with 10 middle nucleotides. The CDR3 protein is CASSRRQGAQAFF. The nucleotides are TGTGCCAGCAGCCGTCGACAGGGGGCGCAAGCTTTCTTT.